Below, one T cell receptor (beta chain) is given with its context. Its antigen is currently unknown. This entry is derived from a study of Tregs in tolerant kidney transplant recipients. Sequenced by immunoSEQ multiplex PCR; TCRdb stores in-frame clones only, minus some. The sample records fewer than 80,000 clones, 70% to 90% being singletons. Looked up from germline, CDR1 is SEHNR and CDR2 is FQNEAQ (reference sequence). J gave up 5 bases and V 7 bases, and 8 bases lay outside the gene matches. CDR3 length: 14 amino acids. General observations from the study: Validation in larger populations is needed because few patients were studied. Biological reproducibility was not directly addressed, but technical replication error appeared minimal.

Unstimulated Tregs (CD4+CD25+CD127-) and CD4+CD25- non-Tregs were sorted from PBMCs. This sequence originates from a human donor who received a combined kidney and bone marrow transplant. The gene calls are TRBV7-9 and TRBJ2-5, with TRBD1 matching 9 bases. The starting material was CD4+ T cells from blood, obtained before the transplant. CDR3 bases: TGTGCCAGCAATCGACAGGGGGACAGGGAGACCCAGTACTTC. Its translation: CASNRQGDRETQYF.